The 21 T cell receptor beta chains below come from one sample, sequenced in a study of T-cell memory formation after mild COVID-19. From the 5' RACE reads, TCRdb called clonotypes with MiXCR, one entry per CDR3 protein. The table has approximately 500,000 distinct CDR3 sequences, approximately 23% seen once. The specimen was PBMCs or a T cell subset sorted from them (not recorded which). The source of these receptors is an adult woman who had mild COVID-19 (a few samples of this study predate the infection). Cell type and time point are not known.

The J gene is TRBJ2-5, the V gene TRBV20-1; 7 bases match TRBD2. There are 17 residues in the CDR3. With V trimmed by 0 bases and J by 5 bases, 15 bases remained unmatched. Germline V CDR1 and CDR2: DFQATT, SNEGSKA (reference sequence). The CDR3 here is CSARDGGRVPNRETQYF. In DNA, the CDR3 is TGCAGTGCTAGAGATGGTGGGAGGGTCCCCAACCGGGAGACCCAGTACTTC.

J is TRBJ1-4 and V is TRBV5-1; 9 nucleotides match TRBD1. CDR1 and CDR2 (germline): SGHRS, YFSETQ. The CDR3 is 16 residues long. Trimming cost V 0 bases and J 7 bases; bases outside gene matches: 7. CDR3 residues: CASSLGFGTGLEKLFF. The DNA for the CDR3 is TGCGCCAGCAGCTTGGGGTTCGGGACAGGGCTTGAAAAACTGTTTTTT.

This clonotype was seen more than once but under ten times. The chain employs TRBV12-3 or TRBV12-4 and TRBJ2-1, with TRBD1 identical over 8 bases. The CDR3 covers 15 residues. V lost 3 bases and J lost 8; bases outside the gene matches: 9. The CDR3 loop reads CASSFKDRAPYEQFF. The CDR3 DNA reads as TGTGCCAGCAGTTTTAAGGACAGGGCCCCTTATGAGCAGTTCTTC.

The V and J genes are TRBV12-3 or TRBV12-4 and TRBJ1-2; a weak D match, TRBD1 (5 bases). CDR3 size: 14 residues. The V and J ends lost 6 bases and 7 bases respectively, with 18 bases between them. DNA for the CDR3: TGTGCCAGCAGCCTACAGGAGAAGCAAGGTGGCTACACCTTC. It translates to CASSLQEKQGGYTF.

The chain recombines TRBV5-1 with TRBJ1-1; possibly TRBD1 for D (6 bases). The germline V and J ends were trimmed by 7 bases and 0 bases, with 16 bases remaining between them. This CDR3 region has 15 residues. In germline, CDR1 is SGHRS, CDR2 YFSETQ. The CDR3 DNA is TGCGCCAGCTCTGGGATGGGACAACTGAACACTGAAGCTTTCTTT. It is translated as CASSGMGQLNTEAFF.

This chain uses TRBV7-6 with TRBJ2-5; D gene unclear. This CDR3 spans 14 amino acids. Trimming cost V 2 bases and J 1 base, with 8 bases left between them. Germline assignment: CDR1 SGHVS and CDR2 FNYEAQ. CDR3 nucleotide sequence: TGTGCCAGCAGCTTAAAACAGTCCCAAGAGACCCAGTACTTC. Translating gives CASSLKQSQETQYF.

The chain is built from TRBV5-1 and TRBJ1-4; 8 positions agree with TRBD1. This CDR3 is 14 amino acids long. Germline CDR1 and CDR2: SGHRS and YFSETQ. With V trimmed by 3 bases and J by 6 bases, 4 bases remained unmatched. The CDR3 nucleotides are TGCGCCAGCAGCTCCGGGACAGGTGATGAAAAACTGTTTTTT. Its translation: CASSSGTGDEKLFF.

The gene calls are TRBV20-1 and TRBJ2-3; D may be TRBD2 (6 bases). The CDR3 has 12 residues. V lost 4 bases and J 6 bases, leaving 11 bases between the germline ends. The germline CDR1 and CDR2 sequences are DFQATT and SNEGSKA (reference sequence). CDR3 DNA sequence: TGCAGTGCTATCGGGAGTAAGGATACGCAGTATTTT. It yields the protein CSAIGSKDTQYF.

The V call is TRBV7-9, the J call TRBJ2-4, with D possibly TRBD1 on 7 matching bases. The CDR3 contains 17 residues. V lost 2 bases and J lost 5, with 19 bases in between. From germline, CDR1 is SEHNR and CDR2 FQNEAQ (reference sequence). CDR3 region: CASSLPSQGPGENIQYF. The DNA of the CDR3 is TGTGCCAGCAGCTTACCATCACAGGGGCCGGGGGAAAACATTCAGTACTTC.

V gene TRBV7-3 combines with J gene TRBJ2-2, with D tentatively TRBD1 (5 bases). V lost 5 bases and J 2 bases, leaving 15 bases between the germline ends. The CDR3 loop spans 16 amino acids. Germline CDR1 reads SGHTA; CDR2 reads FQGTGA. CDR3 sequence: CASSPRGAINTGELFF. The CDR3 DNA follows: TGTGCCAGCAGCCCCCGTGGGGCTATTAACACCGGGGAGCTGTTTTTT.

V and J are TRBV7-9 and TRBJ1-5, with a possible D match to TRBD1 (6 bases). CDR1 is SEHNR and CDR2 is FQNEAQ in the germline V gene (reference sequence). CDR3 size: 14 residues. V was pared by 5 bases and J by 6 bases, with 14 bases between. The CDR3 here is CASSPGDPRQPQHF. The CDR3 nucleotides read TGTGCCAGCAGCCCAGGGGACCCCCGTCAGCCCCAGCATTTT.

This clonotype appeared a few times. The V and J genes are TRBV7-3 and TRBJ1-3; D is perhaps TRBD1 (5 bases). CDR1 is SGHTA and CDR2 is FQGTGA in the germline V gene. This CDR3 region has 15 residues. Trimming pared 4 bases from V and 4 bases from J, leaving 14 bases between. The CDR3 loop is CASSYPGTTGNTIYF. For the CDR3, the DNA is TGTGCCAGCAGCTATCCCGGGACGACAGGAAACACCATATATTTT.

The chain joins TRBV23-1 to TRBJ2-7, with a weak D call TRBD1 (5 bases). TRBV23-1 is flagged as an ORF with uncertain function. Trimming cost V 11 bases and J 6 bases, with 23 bases left between them. The CDR3 runs 14 residues. CDR3 DNA sequence: TGCGCCGGCCGAACTCCACAGGTCCTGATCGAGCAGTACTTC. Its translation: CAGRTPQVLIEQYF.

This clonotype was seen a handful of times. The rearrangement uses TRBV27 and TRBJ1-4, with 9 bases that match TRBD1. Germline CDR1 and CDR2: MNHEY and SMNVEV (reference sequence). This CDR3 is 16 amino acids long. V was clipped by 5 bases and J by 0 bases; unmatched bases: 4. CDR3 nucleotide sequence: TGTGCCAGCAGTCCGGGGACAGGGTCAACTAATGAAAAACTGTTTTTT. Protein sequence: CASSPGTGSTNEKLFF. The full variable domain, with the rest looked up from reference TRBV27 and TRBJ1-4, is EAQVTQNPRYLITVTGKKLTVTCSQNMNHEYMSWYRQDPGLGLRQIYYSMNVEVTDKGDVPEGYKVSRKEKRNFPLILESPSPNQTSLYFCASSPGTGSTNEKLFFGSGTQLSVL.

In its sample, this clonotype was seen a few times. V usage is TRBV4-1 and J usage is TRBJ2-1, with 9 bases lining up with TRBD2. Trimming at V came to 1 base and at J to 9 bases, leaving 4 bases not matched to a gene. The CDR3 extends over 14 amino acids. CDR1 and CDR2 (germline): MGHRA, YSYEKL. This CDR3 reads CASSQVLAGVEQFF. CDR3 in DNA: TGCGCCAGCAGCCAAGTTTTAGCGGGGGTTGAGCAGTTCTTC.

About this clonotype: This may be a read error: a much more frequent sequence differs by one nucleotide. V and J are TRBV6-4 and TRBJ2-1, with 8 bases identical to TRBD2. V was pared by 6 bases and J by 9 bases, with 16 bases of the junction left unmatched. The CDR3 spans 16 residues. CDR1 and CDR2 (germline): MRHNA, SNTAGT. CDR3 sequence reads: CASSARWVRGEGEQFF. The CDR3 DNA reads as TGTGCCAGCAGCGCCCGTTGGGTGCGGGGGGAGGGTGAGCAGTTCTTC.

V is TRBV20-1 and J is TRBJ1-1; the match to TRBD1 covers 8 bases. This CDR3 spans 13 amino acids. The V and J ends lost 1 base and 8 bases, in that order; junction bases with no gene match: 6. CDR1 DFQATT and CDR2 SNEGSKA come from the germline V gene (reference sequence). The DNA of the CDR3 is TGCAGTGCTAGAGGTTCAGGGGGCTACGAAGCTTTCTTT. Protein: CSARGSGGYEAFF.

The sample holds a few counts of this clonotype. V is TRBV6-6 and J is TRBJ2-5; D remains unclear. Germline-derived CDR1 and CDR2 are MNHNY and SVGAGI (reference sequence). Trimming took 5 bases from V and 1 from J, leaving 2 bases between them. The length of the CDR3 is 11 residues. CDR3 sequence: CASSTQETQYF. The CDR3 bases are TGTGCCAGCAGTACCCAAGAGACCCAGTACTTC.

The chain uses TRBV7-6 and TRBJ2-5, with TRBD1 matching 7 bases. V lost 5 bases to trimming and J lost 2 bases; unmatched junction nucleotides: 11. CDR1 and CDR2 (germline): SGHVS, FNYEAQ. This CDR3 spans 16 amino acids. The CDR3 protein is CASSLIPPGQQETQYF. CDR3 coding DNA: TGTGCCAGCAGCCTGATTCCTCCGGGACAGCAAGAGACCCAGTACTTC.

This clonotype was found a few times. The chain joins TRBV5-1 to TRBJ2-7; a weak D match, TRBD1 (5 bases). Trimming pared 0 bases from V and 1 base from J, leaving 11 bases between. This CDR3 comprises 15 residues. CDR1 is SGHRS, CDR2 YFSETQ, per germline. Here the CDR3 reads CASSLEGALSYEQYF. CDR3 coding DNA: TGCGCCAGCAGCTTGGAAGGGGCCTTATCCTACGAGCAGTACTTC.

This clonotype was seen only a few times. The genes are TRBV5-1 and TRBJ2-7, with TRBD2 identical over 9 bases. Germline V lookup: CDR1 SGHRS, CDR2 YFSETQ. This CDR3 spans 16 amino acids. J gave up 7 bases and V 0 bases, and 11 bases lay outside the gene matches. This CDR3 reads CASSLGASGAFGEQYF. The CDR3 nucleotides are TGCGCCAGCAGCTTGGGAGCTAGCGGGGCCTTTGGGGAGCAGTACTTC.